This paragraph reports one T cell receptor beta chain. TCRdb's copy holds only in-frame clones and misses some; the assay was immunoSEQ multiplex PCR. There are approximately 35,000 clones in the sample; about three quarters occur only once, and roughly 25% lies in the top ten. The CDR3 contains 17 residues. With 7 bases removed from V and 2 bases from J, the gap between germline ends came to 26 bases. The germline V gene encodes CDR1 SQVTM and CDR2 ANQGSEA. This sample is part of a study of OX40 agonist ivuxolimab in advanced cancers. Sequenced material: CD4+ or CD8+ T cells sorted from blood, taken in a trial of the OX40 agonist ivuxolimab. The chain links TRBV29-1 to TRBJ2-5; a possible D gene is TRBD2 (5 bases). The TCR originated in an adult with an advanced solid tumor such as melanoma, head and neck, liver or kidney cancer. CDR3 in DNA: TGCAGCGCCCAACCAAACGTCGGGAAGATTGGGCAAGAGACCCAGTACTTC. Its translation: CSAQPNVGKIGQETQYF.